This T cell receptor beta chain was retrieved from a study of PD-1 blockade in classical Hodgkin lymphoma. Every patient relapsed after autologous stem cell transplantation, and brentuximab vedotin exposure varied. Of note for this clone: Its antigen is still unknown.

The CDR3 is made up of 15 amino acids. J was trimmed by 2 bases and V by 5 bases; bases with no gene match: 5. Germline assignment: CDR1 SGHTA and CDR2 FQGNSA. The study's findings and limits: Diversity similar to that of newly diagnosed patients was seen at baseline in complete responders.

TCRdb keeps only in-frame clones here, not all; method: immunoSEQ multiplex PCR. The repertoire consists of 15,000 to 20,000 clones, with roughly three quarters occurring once and the leading ten covering 15% to 20%. This sequence was found in a human donor with classical Hodgkin lymphoma. The chain uses TRBV7-2 and TRBJ2-3; 9 nucleotides line up with TRBD2. Sequences were derived from peripheral blood mononuclear cells (PBMCs), sampled before the second cycle of nivolumab. The CDR3 reads CASSPWTSDTDTQYF. CDR3 coding DNA: TGTGCCAGCAGCCCCTGGACTAGCGACACAGATACGCAGTATTTT.